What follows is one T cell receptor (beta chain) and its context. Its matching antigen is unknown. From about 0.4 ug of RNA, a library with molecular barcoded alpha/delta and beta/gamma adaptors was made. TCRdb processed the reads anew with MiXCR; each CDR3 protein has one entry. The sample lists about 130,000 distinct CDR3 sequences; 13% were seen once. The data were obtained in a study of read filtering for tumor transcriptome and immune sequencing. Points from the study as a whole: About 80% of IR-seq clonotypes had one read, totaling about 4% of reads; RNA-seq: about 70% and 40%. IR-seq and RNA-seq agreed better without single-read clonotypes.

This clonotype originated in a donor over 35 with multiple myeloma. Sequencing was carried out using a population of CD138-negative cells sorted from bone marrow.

The CDR3 DNA reads as TGTGCCGGGAGGGGCGCAACTAATGAAAAACTGTTTTTT. Encoded protein: CAGRGATNEKLFF. The chain links TRBV28 to TRBJ1-4; perhaps TRBD1 as D (5 bases). Trimming pared 11 bases from V and 0 bases from J, leaving 10 bases between. Germline V lookup: CDR1 MDHEN, CDR2 SYDVKM. The CDR3 is 13 amino acids.